The T cell receptor beta chain described here comes from a study of blood T cell repertoires in COVID-19. The wider study: From T cells, B-cell-depleted T cells, or PBMCs came the material, which was cDNA or gDNA.

Participant-reported clinical history was the basis for cohort assignment. Original processing methods: Estimates of nucleated cell counts were drawn from the amplification of reference gene primers. Using immunoSEQ multiplex PCR, the repertoire was profiled, and TCRdb retains in-frame clones only, with some absent. The DNA gave D and trimming, while V, J and clone size come from that table. The sample has 250,000 to 300,000 clones; roughly 88% are singletons. The CDR3 runs 19 residues. Losses at the gene ends were 4 bases for V and 1 base for J; bases not matched to a gene: 15. CDR1 is MDHEN and CDR2 is SYDVKM in the germline V gene.

The sequencing input was PBMCs or T cells enriched from blood (not recorded which). This receptor was identified in a woman in her 30s who had recovered from COVID-19. The chain has TRBV28 and TRBJ1-5; 8 nucleotides align to TRBD1. The CDR3 sequence: CASSSPRQGPLSSNQPQHF. The CDR3 DNA reads as TGTGCCAGCAGTTCCCCACGACAGGGGCCCTTAAGCAGCAATCAGCCCCAGCATTTT.